Here is one TCR beta chain with its context. Its antigen remains unknown. The V end was cut by 11 bases, the J end by 0 bases, with 12 bases between. The V gene's germline CDR1 is SEHNR and CDR2 FQNEAQ (reference sequence). The CDR3 has 13 amino acids. Produced via immunoSEQ multiplex PCR; TCRdb's table is partial and in-frame only. The data show tens of thousands of clones, roughly nine tenths seen once. These data come from a study of OX40 agonist ivuxolimab in advanced cancers. Turning to the study itself: Those enrolled were roughly 80% male, with a mean age of about 66 years and ages from roughly 23 to 79. The study's findings and limits: In the 0.1 to 3.0 mg/kg range, CD4+ and CD8+ blood T cells had expanded clonally by week 6.

The V gene is TRBV7-9, the J gene TRBJ2-3; D gene unclear. The TCR was taken from an adult with an advanced solid tumor such as melanoma, head and neck, liver or kidney cancer. Material: CD4+ or CD8+ T cells sorted from blood, obtained in a trial of the OX40 agonist ivuxolimab. CDR3 residues: CAFVTDSTDTQYF. The CDR3 nucleotides read TGTGCCTTCGTTACAGACAGCACAGATACGCAGTATTTT. Filled out from reference TRBV7-9 and TRBJ2-3, the complete variable domain reads DTGVSQNPRHKITKRGQNVTFRCDPISEHNRLYWYRQTLGQGPEFLTYFQNEAQLEKSRLLSDRFSAERPKGSFSTLEIQRTEQGDSAMYLCAFVTDSTDTQYFGPGTRLTVL.